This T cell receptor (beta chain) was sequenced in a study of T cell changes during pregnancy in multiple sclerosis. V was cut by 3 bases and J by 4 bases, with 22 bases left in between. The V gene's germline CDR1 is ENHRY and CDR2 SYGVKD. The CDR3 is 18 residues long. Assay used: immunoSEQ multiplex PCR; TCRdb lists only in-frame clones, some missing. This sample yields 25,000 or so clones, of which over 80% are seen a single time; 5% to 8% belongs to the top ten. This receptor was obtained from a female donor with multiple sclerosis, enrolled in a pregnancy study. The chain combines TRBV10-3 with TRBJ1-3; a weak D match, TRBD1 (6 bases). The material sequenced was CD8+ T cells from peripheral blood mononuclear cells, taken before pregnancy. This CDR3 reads CAISEGSGPGHIGNTIYF. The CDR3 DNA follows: TGTGCCATCAGTGAAGGAAGTGGTCCGGGACATATAGGAAACACCATATATTTT.